The TCR beta chain under discussion was sequenced for a study of T cell changes during pregnancy in multiple sclerosis. Sequencing used immunoSEQ multiplex PCR; TCRdb keeps in-frame clones, though not all of them. The table records about 57,000 clones, around 90% of them present only once. Germline V gene data show CDR1 as LGHNA and CDR2 as YNFKEQ. Trimming stripped 0 bases from V and 0 bases from J, with 9 bases between. The CDR3 has 16 residues. Sequenced material: CD4+ T cells from peripheral blood mononuclear cells, taken before pregnancy. The receptor was derived from a female donor with multiple sclerosis, enrolled in a pregnancy study. V and J are TRBV4-2 and TRBJ1-5; D not certain. CDR3 region: CASSQERGFSNQPQHF. The CDR3 DNA sequence: TGTGCCAGCAGCCAAGAAAGAGGGTTTAGCAATCAGCCCCAGCATTTT.